The rows below give T cell receptor beta chains drawn from one sample of a study of cytomegalovirus exposure and HLA in healthy donors. Libraries were prepared by immunoSEQ multiplex PCR; TCRdb keeps only in-frame clonotypes and omits some of them. The sample shows 150,000 to 200,000 clones, 86% of them seen only once. The specimen sequenced was PBMCs. The origin of the receptors is a woman younger than 30 in good health and CMV-seronegative. CDR3s include the opening cysteine and the closing phenylalanine or tryptophan. Each record gives: J gene, clone size, CDR3 length, D gene, V gene, CDR3 protein, CDR3 DNA. A D gene is named only where the DNA matches it firmly. Some rows have no size entry. The others give once, few or many, or a class for an expanded clone.

j_call: TRBJ1-4
clone_size: NA
cdr3_length: 17
d_call: NA
v_call: TRBV18
cdr3_aa: CASSSTAGSSSNEKLFF
cdr3_nt: TGTGCCAGCTCATCTACGGCCGGGTCCAGCTCTAATGAAAAACTGTTTTTT

j_call: TRBJ2-5
clone_size: NA
cdr3_length: 15
d_call: NA
v_call: TRBV5-1
cdr3_aa: CASSLSERVKETQYF
cdr3_nt: TGCGCCAGCAGTCTTAGCGAGCGGGTCAAAGAGACCCAGTACTTC

j_call: TRBJ1-2
clone_size: NA
cdr3_length: 12
d_call: NA
v_call: TRBV19
cdr3_aa: CASSLRGGGYTF
cdr3_nt: TGTGCCAGTAGCCTTCGGGGGGGAGGCTACACCTTC

j_call: TRBJ2-3
clone_size: NA
cdr3_length: 17
d_call: TRBD2
v_call: TRBV27
cdr3_aa: CASRRYLSGGSTDTQYF
cdr3_nt: TGTGCCAGCAGACGATACCTTAGCGGGGGAAGCACAGATACGCAGTATTTT

j_call: TRBJ2-2
clone_size: NA
cdr3_length: 15
d_call: NA
v_call: TRBV28
cdr3_aa: CASSFDGANTGELFF
cdr3_nt: TGTGCCAGCAGTTTTGATGGAGCGAACACCGGGGAGCTGTTTTTT

j_call: TRBJ1-5
clone_size: once
cdr3_length: 14
d_call: NA
v_call: TRBV27
cdr3_aa: CASSSFFSNQPQHF
cdr3_nt: TGTGCCAGCAGTTCATTTTTTAGCAATCAGCCCCAGCATTTT

j_call: TRBJ2-5
clone_size: NA
cdr3_length: 15
d_call: TRBD2
v_call: TRBV15
cdr3_aa: CATSRDLREMETQYF
cdr3_nt: TGTGCCACCAGCAGAGATTTGCGGGAGATGGAGACCCAGTACTTC

j_call: TRBJ1-5
clone_size: NA
cdr3_length: 17
d_call: TRBD1
v_call: TRBV28
cdr3_aa: CASNAVYSGQGNQPQHF
cdr3_nt: TGTGCCAGCAACGCAGTTTACTCCGGACAGGGAAATCAGCCCCAGCATTTT

j_call: TRBJ2-1
clone_size: NA
cdr3_length: 15
d_call: TRBD2
v_call: TRBV5-5
cdr3_aa: CASSDGTSGYNEQFF
cdr3_nt: TGTGCCAGCAGCGACGGGACTAGCGGATACAATGAGCAGTTCTTC

j_call: TRBJ2-7
clone_size: NA
cdr3_length: 15
d_call: NA
v_call: TRBV5-1
cdr3_aa: CASSSGGVWSYEQYF
cdr3_nt: TGCGCCAGCAGCTCTGGCGGGGTCTGGTCCTACGAGCAGTACTTC

j_call: TRBJ2-1
clone_size: NA
cdr3_length: 17
d_call: TRBD2
v_call: TRBV27
cdr3_aa: CASSPGGGGELYNEQFF
cdr3_nt: TGTGCCAGCAGTCCGGGGGGTGGGGGAGAGCTCTACAATGAGCAGTTCTTC

j_call: TRBJ2-3
clone_size: NA
cdr3_length: 17
d_call: TRBD2
v_call: TRBV27
cdr3_aa: CASSLGTMGTGTDTQYF
cdr3_nt: TGTGCCAGCAGTCTAGGGACTATGGGTACTGGCACAGATACGCAGTATTTT

j_call: TRBJ2-1
clone_size: NA
cdr3_length: 17
d_call: TRBD2
v_call: TRBV5-1
cdr3_aa: CASSLRLAGGRYNEQFF
cdr3_nt: TGCGCCAGCAGCTTGCGGTTAGCGGGAGGCCGCTACAATGAGCAGTTCTTC

j_call: TRBJ1-3
clone_size: NA
cdr3_length: 13
d_call: NA
v_call: TRBV27
cdr3_aa: CASRSVFGNTIYF
cdr3_nt: TGTGCCAGCAGATCTGTGTTCGGAAACACCATATATTTT

j_call: TRBJ2-3
clone_size: NA
cdr3_length: 15
d_call: TRBD2
v_call: TRBV18
cdr3_aa: CASSPLAGGTDTQYF
cdr3_nt: TGTGCCAGCTCACCACTAGCGGGGGGCACAGATACGCAGTATTTT

j_call: TRBJ2-1
clone_size: NA
cdr3_length: 12
d_call: NA
v_call: TRBV6-6
cdr3_aa: CIVGGAINEQFF
cdr3_nt: TGTATCGTCGGTGGGGCCATCAATGAGCAGTTCTTC

j_call: TRBJ1-1
clone_size: few
cdr3_length: 15
d_call: TRBD1
v_call: TRBV5-1
cdr3_aa: CASSFIQGSPTEAFF
cdr3_nt: TGCGCCAGCAGCTTTATACAGGGGTCTCCCACTGAAGCTTTCTTT

j_call: TRBJ2-7
clone_size: NA
cdr3_length: 15
d_call: TRBD1
v_call: TRBV5-5
cdr3_aa: CASSLALDRWDEQYF
cdr3_nt: TGTGCCAGCAGCTTGGCCCTGGACAGGTGGGACGAGCAGTACTTC

j_call: TRBJ1-2
clone_size: NA
cdr3_length: 15
d_call: TRBD1
v_call: TRBV9
cdr3_aa: CASSVGTGSIYGYTF
cdr3_nt: TGTGCCAGCAGCGTAGGGACAGGATCGATCTATGGCTACACCTTC

j_call: TRBJ2-5
clone_size: once
cdr3_length: 14
d_call: TRBD1
v_call: TRBV10-3
cdr3_aa: CAISYEQGDETQYF
cdr3_nt: TGTGCCATCAGCTACGAACAGGGGGACGAGACCCAGTACTTC

j_call: TRBJ2-1
clone_size: NA
cdr3_length: 15
d_call: NA
v_call: TRBV4-2
cdr3_aa: CASSQAFQVGSEQFF
cdr3_nt: TGTGCCAGCAGCCAAGCGTTCCAGGTTGGGAGTGAGCAGTTCTTC

j_call: TRBJ2-5
clone_size: NA
cdr3_length: 13
d_call: NA
v_call: TRBV19
cdr3_aa: CASSPFLKETQYF
cdr3_nt: TGTGCCAGTAGTCCGTTCCTTAAAGAGACCCAGTACTTC

j_call: TRBJ2-7
clone_size: NA
cdr3_length: 16
d_call: TRBD2
v_call: TRBV5-1
cdr3_aa: CASSPGLGLAGYEQYF
cdr3_nt: TGCGCCAGCAGTCCCGGCCTCGGACTAGCCGGCTACGAGCAGTACTTC

j_call: TRBJ2-1
clone_size: NA
cdr3_length: 13
d_call: TRBD1
v_call: TRBV27
cdr3_aa: CASRTGGDNEQFF
cdr3_nt: TGTGCCAGCCGGACAGGGGGGGACAATGAGCAGTTCTTC

j_call: TRBJ1-2
clone_size: NA
cdr3_length: 15
d_call: TRBD1
v_call: TRBV7-8
cdr3_aa: CASSLGRTGQYGYTF
cdr3_nt: TGTGCCAGCAGCTTAGGCCGGACAGGGCAATATGGCTACACCTTC

j_call: TRBJ1-5
clone_size: NA
cdr3_length: 19
d_call: TRBD1
v_call: TRBV10-3
cdr3_aa: CAISESRTGFFRPNQPQHF
cdr3_nt: TGTGCCATCAGTGAGTCCCGGACAGGGTTTTTCCGTCCGAATCAGCCCCAGCATTTT

j_call: TRBJ2-1
clone_size: NA
cdr3_length: 15
d_call: TRBD2
v_call: TRBV7-9
cdr3_aa: CASSLDRGDYNEQFF
cdr3_nt: TGTGCCAGCAGCTTAGATCGGGGGGACTACAATGAGCAGTTCTTC

j_call: TRBJ1-1
clone_size: NA
cdr3_length: 13
d_call: TRBD1
v_call: TRBV28
cdr3_aa: CASSSTGITEAFF
cdr3_nt: TGTGCCAGCAGTTCGACAGGGATCACTGAAGCTTTCTTT

j_call: TRBJ1-1
clone_size: NA
cdr3_length: 15
d_call: NA
v_call: TRBV6-6
cdr3_aa: CASSPRRGGNTEAFF
cdr3_nt: TGTGCCAGCAGCCCCAGGAGGGGGGGGAACACTGAAGCTTTCTTT

j_call: TRBJ2-7
clone_size: NA
cdr3_length: 15
d_call: NA
v_call: TRBV7-9
cdr3_aa: CASSRFVSGPYEQYF
cdr3_nt: TGTGCCAGCAGCCGGTTCGTTAGCGGCCCATACGAGCAGTACTTC

j_call: TRBJ1-6
clone_size: few
cdr3_length: 14
d_call: NA
v_call: TRBV2
cdr3_aa: CASVGTPRNSPLHF
cdr3_nt: TGTGCCAGCGTGGGGACTCCGCGGAATTCACCCCTCCACTTT

j_call: TRBJ2-1
clone_size: NA
cdr3_length: 12
d_call: NA
v_call: TRBV5-4
cdr3_aa: CASSLSVNEQFF
cdr3_nt: TGTGCCAGCAGCTTGTCTGTAAATGAGCAGTTCTTC

j_call: TRBJ1-5
clone_size: NA
cdr3_length: 13
d_call: TRBD1
v_call: TRBV2
cdr3_aa: CASRTGGRQPQHF
cdr3_nt: TGTGCCAGCAGGACAGGGGGCAGGCAGCCCCAGCATTTT

j_call: TRBJ2-7
clone_size: NA
cdr3_length: 17
d_call: TRBD2
v_call: TRBV7-9
cdr3_aa: CASSPRLAGGTTYEQYF
cdr3_nt: TGTGCCAGCAGCCCACGACTAGCGGGAGGCACCACCTACGAGCAGTACTTC

j_call: TRBJ1-1
clone_size: few
cdr3_length: 17
d_call: TRBD1
v_call: TRBV7-9
cdr3_aa: CASSFGRGAFMNTEAFF
cdr3_nt: TGTGCCAGCAGCTTTGGCAGGGGGGCCTTCATGAACACTGAAGCTTTCTTT

j_call: TRBJ2-7
clone_size: NA
cdr3_length: 16
d_call: TRBD2
v_call: TRBV10-1
cdr3_aa: CASSEVRLAGAGEQYF
cdr3_nt: TGCGCCAGCAGTGAGGTAAGACTAGCGGGAGCCGGCGAGCAGTACTTC

j_call: TRBJ1-2
clone_size: NA
cdr3_length: 13
d_call: NA
v_call: TRBV4-2
cdr3_aa: CASSQDYRDGYTF
cdr3_nt: TGTGCCAGCAGCCAGGATTACAGGGATGGCTACACCTTC

j_call: TRBJ2-3
clone_size: NA
cdr3_length: 16
d_call: NA
v_call: TRBV27
cdr3_aa: CASSSFIRAPTDTQYF
cdr3_nt: TGTGCCAGCAGTTCTTTTATCAGGGCGCCCACAGATACGCAGTATTTT

j_call: TRBJ1-5
clone_size: few
cdr3_length: 14
d_call: NA
v_call: TRBV28
cdr3_aa: CASSLSEGYQPQHF
cdr3_nt: TGTGCCAGCAGTTTGTCGGAGGGCTACCAGCCCCAGCATTTT

j_call: TRBJ2-7
clone_size: NA
cdr3_length: 14
d_call: NA
v_call: TRBV6-5
cdr3_aa: CASRAGVGAYEQYF
cdr3_nt: TGTGCCAGCAGAGCGGGCGTCGGGGCCTACGAGCAGTACTTC

j_call: TRBJ2-7
clone_size: NA
cdr3_length: 14
d_call: NA
v_call: TRBV19
cdr3_aa: CASSIGRGTYEQYF
cdr3_nt: TGTGCCAGTAGTATAGGACGGGGTACGTACGAGCAGTACTTC

j_call: TRBJ1-2
clone_size: NA
cdr3_length: 15
d_call: TRBD1
v_call: TRBV6-5
cdr3_aa: CASSYPFGTGFGYTF
cdr3_nt: TGTGCCAGCAGTTACCCCTTCGGGACAGGTTTCGGCTACACCTTC

j_call: TRBJ1-2
clone_size: once
cdr3_length: 12
d_call: NA
v_call: TRBV2
cdr3_aa: CASSTTDYGYTF
cdr3_nt: TGTGCCAGCAGTACGACAGACTATGGCTACACCTTC

j_call: TRBJ1-4
clone_size: NA
cdr3_length: 14
d_call: TRBD1
v_call: TRBV30
cdr3_aa: CAWSRDRVNEKLFF
cdr3_nt: TGTGCCTGGAGCCGGGACAGGGTGAATGAAAAACTGTTTTTT

j_call: TRBJ1-5
clone_size: few
cdr3_length: 11
d_call: NA
v_call: TRBV28
cdr3_aa: CASSQNQPQHF
cdr3_nt: TGTGCCAGCAGTCAAAATCAGCCCCAGCATTTT

j_call: TRBJ1-1
clone_size: NA
cdr3_length: 16
d_call: TRBD1
v_call: TRBV5-6
cdr3_aa: CASSADRVRRNTEAFF
cdr3_nt: TGTGCCAGCAGCGCCGACAGGGTAAGAAGGAACACTGAAGCTTTCTTT

j_call: TRBJ2-2
clone_size: once
cdr3_length: 11
d_call: NA
v_call: TRBV5-1
cdr3_aa: CASSSAGELFF
cdr3_nt: TGCGCCAGCAGCTCCGCCGGGGAGCTGTTTTTT

j_call: TRBJ1-6
clone_size: once
cdr3_length: 14
d_call: NA
v_call: TRBV28
cdr3_aa: CASSAQGANSPLHF
cdr3_nt: TGTGCCAGCAGTGCACAGGGTGCGAATTCACCCCTCCACTTT

j_call: TRBJ1-1
clone_size: few
cdr3_length: 15
d_call: TRBD1
v_call: TRBV6-1
cdr3_aa: CASETGLYADTEAFF
cdr3_nt: TGTGCCTCCGAGACAGGGTTATATGCGGACACTGAAGCTTTCTTT

j_call: TRBJ1-1
clone_size: NA
cdr3_length: 12
d_call: TRBD1
v_call: TRBV30
cdr3_aa: CAWYDRVPEAFF
cdr3_nt: TGTGCCTGGTACGACAGGGTTCCTGAAGCTTTCTTT

j_call: TRBJ2-7
clone_size: once
cdr3_length: 14
d_call: NA
v_call: TRBV5-1
cdr3_aa: CASSRRRGHYEQYF
cdr3_nt: TGCGCCAGCAGCCGGAGGCGGGGTCACTACGAGCAGTACTTC

j_call: TRBJ2-3
clone_size: NA
cdr3_length: 15
d_call: TRBD1
v_call: TRBV7-7
cdr3_aa: CASSLGTGGPDTQYF
cdr3_nt: TGTGCTAGCAGCTTAGGTACAGGGGGCCCAGATACGCAGTATTTT

j_call: TRBJ2-5
clone_size: NA
cdr3_length: 14
d_call: TRBD2
v_call: TRBV7-2
cdr3_aa: CASSSPGLGETQYF
cdr3_nt: TGTGCCAGCAGCTCGCCGGGACTAGGAGAGACCCAGTACTTC

j_call: TRBJ2-1
clone_size: NA
cdr3_length: 13
d_call: NA
v_call: TRBV6-5
cdr3_aa: CASKRTLYNEQFF
cdr3_nt: TGTGCCAGCAAGCGAACGCTGTACAATGAGCAGTTCTTC